This T cell receptor (beta chain) derives from a study of cytomegalovirus exposure and HLA in healthy donors (dated by TCRdb to 2017 to 2019). General notes on the study: According to an earlier analysis of a few hundred of the donors, 150 million to 200 million T cells yielded 90 million to 140 million unique TCR beta sequences and approximately 300 Gb of sequence data. About 280 gigabases of sequencing data and around 80 million unique TCR sequences made up an early release that covered several hundred HLA-typed donors. Among the roughly 390 genotyped donors, around 79% belonged to the genetic ancestry cluster associated with self-reported Caucasian donors. The study aimed to test whether signatures of past pathogen exposure could be identified by cataloging public T cell receptors. The study profiled the T cell repertoires of fewer than 850 subjects by immunosequencing and related them to cytomegalovirus serostatus. A separate validation cohort of 100 to 150 different subjects was used in addition to the approximately 670-subject first cohort. To predict cytomegalovirus infection status, the study brought together high-throughput TCR immunosequencing, statistical association of individual TCRs with disease status, and machine learning. A later analysis re-examined previously published TCR beta repertoires from more than 600 donors and added high-resolution HLA genotyping to investigate patterns of TCR occurrence. Rather than drawing on any new phenotypic data, the later analysis identified candidate immune exposures from TCR beta sequences and the way those sequences occurred across donors. An earlier analysis of 500 to 750 of the donors applied high-throughput TCR beta sequencing to assess whether each TCR beta V gene segment acted as functional or pseudogenic. Donor age, sex, ethnicity and CMV serostatus were collected together with the repertoire data. In a later genetic analysis, genome-wide SNP genotypes for about 55% of the roughly 670 donors were used, and that subset was treated as a discovery cohort. All discovery cohort repertoires had been generated on a single sequencing platform. HLA typing included class I and class II loci at four-digit resolution. Typing coverage varied by locus: 629-630 donors for A, B, C, DRB1 and DQB1; roughly 560 for DQA1; about 570 for DPA1; roughly 450 for DPB1. Roughly five DR-DQ haplotypes were treated as single units for association and clustering because of strong linkage in the cohort. Among about 410 genotyped donors of the cohort, an average of around 250,000 unique TCR beta nucleotide sequences was sequenced per donor, of which about 19% were non-productive. Here is what the overall study found, with its caveats: A further reported finding was that TCR beta sequences accurately predicted the HLA-A and HLA-B alleles for most subjects in the first cohort. It was suggested by the authors that the approach could potentially be generalized to other disease states and immunological phenotypes. In a later genetic analysis, fewer N-insertions in productive TCRs were reported among donors in an Asian-associated ancestry cluster than the roughly 670-donor mean. HLA typing was unavailable for some donors at each locus, so association tests used only the typed subset. The classifier was reported to diagnose cytomegalovirus status with high specificity and sensitivity in both the original cohort and the validation cohort. A total of roughly 160 TCR beta chains were listed by the study as associated with cytomegalovirus. In an earlier analysis of approximately 590 of the donors, most TCR beta V segments appeared in productive rearrangements about 90% or about 30% of the time, broadly matching IMGT annotations. Three of the identified cytomegalovirus-associated TCR beta chains were confirmed in vitro to be specific for cytomegalovirus antigens. Specific HLA alleles were associated with 18,000 or so TCR beta sequences at a false discovery rate of 0.05 in a later analysis. Immune exposure information for the cohort was limited to CMV serostatus. Because the 87-base-pair reads could not distinguish some IMGT-functional V segments, including TRBV6-2 and TRBV6-3, those segments were excluded. In a later analysis, several top co-occurrence clusters were reported to appear linked to parvovirus B19, influenza, CMV and Epstein-Barr virus. According to a later analysis, TCR association rates differed among HLA loci, with DRB1 alleles showing the most associated TCRs and HLA-C alleles showing the fewest. Correlated functional status among segregating V segments might reflect linkage disequilibrium, but an unknown experimental factor could not be ruled out. Across donors, most TCR sequences were observed very rarely, whereas some public TCRs were present in many individuals. Roughly uniform sequencing depth across donors was assumed in presence/absence analyses, although this assumption may not hold. The cohort was sequenced for TCR beta chains only, and without alpha or paired-chain data the features that could be detected were limited. Compared with equally common non-associated chains, HLA-associated TCR beta chains in a later analysis were more clonally expanded and had lower generation probabilities. V-gene and J-gene trimming of TCR beta chains was associated with a missense DCLRE1C variant in a later genetic analysis, and the association was replicated in an independent cohort. A later analysis found that most CMV-associated TCR beta chains appeared HLA-restricted, with HLA associations seemingly driven largely by CMV exposure. Because counts were too low, about 15 rarely observed V segments, including chromosome 9 orphons, were left out of the earlier analysis of 587 of the donors. A group of highly shared sequence variants was considered likely to be a technical artifact of the sequencing pipeline. When HLA alleles, especially DR and DQ, strongly co-occurred, attributing TCR associations to individual alleles was difficult.

The cohort was made up of 666 healthy bone marrow donors. Cohort members were all nominally healthy when sampled, although unrecorded immune exposures were likely present. The donor was CMV seronegative and was included in the group of 352 seronegative cohort members. Every donor gave a peripheral blood sample, and the peripheral blood mononuclear cells from that sample were used for TCR beta sequencing. Genomic DNA extraction from the blood cell samples was performed with the Qiagen DNeasy Blood Extraction Kit. V ends up 1 base short and J 1 base short, with an unmatched junction base count of 4. CDR1 SGDLS and CDR2 YYNGEE were looked up in the germline V gene. The CDR3 sequence holds 16 residues, the cysteine and phenylalanine included. Only the CDR3 DNA is retained, 48 bases long and in frame from the first base. A remark on this clone: The antigen it binds to is not known. Per-base quality was not reported, and no clone a single base away is much larger than it.

Libraries came from the immunoSEQ multiplex PCR assay. For the multiplex PCR, a mixture combining 60 forward primers for TCR Vbeta segments and 13 reverse primers for TCR Jbeta segments was used. A multiplex PCR assay on genomic DNA amplified the CDR3 region of rearranged TCR beta genes. Amplified TCR beta libraries were sequenced as 87-base-pair reads on the Illumina HiSeq System. The authors processed their data as follows. Across the 670 or so repertoires, a later analysis counted around 80 million unique TCR beta chains, around 10 million of which were shared by at least two donors. To remove PCR and sequencing errors, raw reads were error-corrected and collapsed into unique sequences using a nearest-neighbor algorithm that merged closely related sequences. V, D and J gene segments were assigned by aligning CDR3 sequences to IMGT reference sequences. Each retained sequence needed at least a six-nucleotide match to both a V gene segment and a J gene segment. A rearrangement was called productive if the CDR3 had no stop codons and remained in frame with V and J, and every other rearrangement was called non-productive. CDR3 was defined by IMGT convention, running from the second conserved V-encoded cysteine to the conserved J-encoded phenylalanine. In an earlier analysis of 500 to 650 of the donors, sequences lacking an unambiguous match to a single V gene segment were excluded. An earlier analysis of 550 to 650 of the donors classified V segments as functional when productive rearrangements were above 56.7% and as segregating when the standard deviation between donors was above 5%. A statistical classification framework was developed to diagnose cytomegalovirus status using the catalog of TCR beta chain sequences. In a later analysis, TCR nucleotide sequences were compared against IMGT/GENE-DB human TR gene sequences so that V and J genes could be assigned. Using the TCRdist pipeline, a later analysis assigned CDR3 sequences along with most-parsimonious VDJ recombination scenarios. In a later analysis, each TCR beta chain was defined by its CDR3 amino acid sequence together with its V-gene family, and reads lacking a unique V-gene family were excluded. To address suspected cross-contamination and a sequencing artifact, a later analysis removed some 620 highly shared, low-generation-probability nucleotide sequences. In a later analysis, a clonal expansion index was calculated for each public chain from normalized within-repertoire ranks of inferred template counts. Generation probabilities in a later analysis came from a VDJ recombination model fitted to out-of-frame rearrangements, and those results were checked against IGoR. Hypergeometric tests were used in a later analysis to score TCR-TCR, TCR-HLA and TCR-CMV co-occurrence, with a repertoire-size bias correction applied to the TCR pairs. To estimate false discovery rates, a later analysis permuted the HLA or CMV assignments 20 times. In a later analysis, co-occurring TCRs were grouped using DBSCAN, and TCRdist sequence similarity was added for clustering within HLA-allele-positive subsets. Repertoires with fewer than 30,000 or more than 120,000 public chains were left out of co-occurrence clustering, as were five repertoires with anomalous nucleotide sharing. Here the immuneACCESS table is served through TCRdb, limited to in-frame sequences with V and J called. Missing clones are a known gap in these copies; in checked studies unresolved V genes cover under half, and the rest lacks a known reason. D and trimming were read from the DNA, whereas the V and J calls and clone size are those reported in that table. The sample profile shows 150,000 to 200,000 clones; 84% of them were found once. The top ten constitute roughly 5% of the sample.

This receptor was obtained from a man between 18 and 29 years old in good health and CMV-seronegative. Source material: PBMCs. The sequence joins TRBV9 to TRBJ2-3; 9 middle bases align to TRBD2. The DNA sequence follows: TGTGCCAGCAGCGTATCTAGCGGGACTCGCACAGATACGCAGTATTTT. The translation is CASSVSSGTRTDTQYF.